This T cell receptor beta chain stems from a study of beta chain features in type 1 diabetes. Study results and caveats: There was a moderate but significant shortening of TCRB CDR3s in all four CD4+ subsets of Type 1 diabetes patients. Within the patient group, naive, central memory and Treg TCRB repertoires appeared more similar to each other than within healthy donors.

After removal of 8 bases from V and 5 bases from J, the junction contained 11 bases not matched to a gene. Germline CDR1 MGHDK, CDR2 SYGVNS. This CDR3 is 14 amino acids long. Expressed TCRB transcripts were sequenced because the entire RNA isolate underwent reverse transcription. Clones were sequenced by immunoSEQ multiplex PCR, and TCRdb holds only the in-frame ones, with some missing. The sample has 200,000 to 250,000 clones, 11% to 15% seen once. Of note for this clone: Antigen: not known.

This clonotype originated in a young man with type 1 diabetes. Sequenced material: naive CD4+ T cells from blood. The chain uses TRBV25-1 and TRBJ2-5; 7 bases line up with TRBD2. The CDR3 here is CASGDYDSPETQYF. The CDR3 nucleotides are TGTGCCAGCGGGGACTATGACAGTCCGGAGACCCAGTACTTC.